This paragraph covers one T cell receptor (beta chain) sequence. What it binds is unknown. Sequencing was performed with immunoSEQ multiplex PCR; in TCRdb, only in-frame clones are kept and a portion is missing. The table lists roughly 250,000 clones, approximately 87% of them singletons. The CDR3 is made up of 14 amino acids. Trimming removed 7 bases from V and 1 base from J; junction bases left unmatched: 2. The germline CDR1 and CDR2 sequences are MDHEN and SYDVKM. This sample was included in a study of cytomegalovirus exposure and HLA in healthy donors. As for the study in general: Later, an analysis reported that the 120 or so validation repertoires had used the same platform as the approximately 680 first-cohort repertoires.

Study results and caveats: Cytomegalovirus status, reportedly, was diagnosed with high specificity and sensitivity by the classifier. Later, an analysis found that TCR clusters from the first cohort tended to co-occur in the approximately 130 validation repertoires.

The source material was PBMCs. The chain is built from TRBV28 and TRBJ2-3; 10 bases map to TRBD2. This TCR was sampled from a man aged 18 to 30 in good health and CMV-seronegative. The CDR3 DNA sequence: TGTGCCAGCAAGCTAGCGGGGGGCACAGATACGCAGTATTTT. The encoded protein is CASKLAGGTDTQYF. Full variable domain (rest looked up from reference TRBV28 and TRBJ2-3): DVKVTQSSRYLVKRTGEKVFLECVQDMDHENMFWYRQDPGLGLRLIYFSYDVKMKEKGDIPEGYSVSREKKERFSLILESASTNQTSMYLCASKLAGGTDTQYFGPGTRLTVL.